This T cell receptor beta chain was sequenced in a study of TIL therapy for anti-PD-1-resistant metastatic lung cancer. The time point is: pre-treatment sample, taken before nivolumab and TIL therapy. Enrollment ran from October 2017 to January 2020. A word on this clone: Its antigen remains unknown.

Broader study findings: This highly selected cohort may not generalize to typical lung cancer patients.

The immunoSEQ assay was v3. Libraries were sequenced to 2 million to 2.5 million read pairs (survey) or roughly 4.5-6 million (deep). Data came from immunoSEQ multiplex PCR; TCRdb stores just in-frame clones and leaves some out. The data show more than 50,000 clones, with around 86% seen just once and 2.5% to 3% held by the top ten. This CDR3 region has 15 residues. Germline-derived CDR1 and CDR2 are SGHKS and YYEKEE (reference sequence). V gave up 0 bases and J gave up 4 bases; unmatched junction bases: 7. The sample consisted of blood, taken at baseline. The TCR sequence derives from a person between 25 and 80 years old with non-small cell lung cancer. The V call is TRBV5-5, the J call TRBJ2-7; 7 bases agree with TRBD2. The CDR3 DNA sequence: TGTGCCAGCAGCTTGGATCTTAGCGGGCCATACGAGCAGTACTTC. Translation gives CASSLDLSGPYEQYF.